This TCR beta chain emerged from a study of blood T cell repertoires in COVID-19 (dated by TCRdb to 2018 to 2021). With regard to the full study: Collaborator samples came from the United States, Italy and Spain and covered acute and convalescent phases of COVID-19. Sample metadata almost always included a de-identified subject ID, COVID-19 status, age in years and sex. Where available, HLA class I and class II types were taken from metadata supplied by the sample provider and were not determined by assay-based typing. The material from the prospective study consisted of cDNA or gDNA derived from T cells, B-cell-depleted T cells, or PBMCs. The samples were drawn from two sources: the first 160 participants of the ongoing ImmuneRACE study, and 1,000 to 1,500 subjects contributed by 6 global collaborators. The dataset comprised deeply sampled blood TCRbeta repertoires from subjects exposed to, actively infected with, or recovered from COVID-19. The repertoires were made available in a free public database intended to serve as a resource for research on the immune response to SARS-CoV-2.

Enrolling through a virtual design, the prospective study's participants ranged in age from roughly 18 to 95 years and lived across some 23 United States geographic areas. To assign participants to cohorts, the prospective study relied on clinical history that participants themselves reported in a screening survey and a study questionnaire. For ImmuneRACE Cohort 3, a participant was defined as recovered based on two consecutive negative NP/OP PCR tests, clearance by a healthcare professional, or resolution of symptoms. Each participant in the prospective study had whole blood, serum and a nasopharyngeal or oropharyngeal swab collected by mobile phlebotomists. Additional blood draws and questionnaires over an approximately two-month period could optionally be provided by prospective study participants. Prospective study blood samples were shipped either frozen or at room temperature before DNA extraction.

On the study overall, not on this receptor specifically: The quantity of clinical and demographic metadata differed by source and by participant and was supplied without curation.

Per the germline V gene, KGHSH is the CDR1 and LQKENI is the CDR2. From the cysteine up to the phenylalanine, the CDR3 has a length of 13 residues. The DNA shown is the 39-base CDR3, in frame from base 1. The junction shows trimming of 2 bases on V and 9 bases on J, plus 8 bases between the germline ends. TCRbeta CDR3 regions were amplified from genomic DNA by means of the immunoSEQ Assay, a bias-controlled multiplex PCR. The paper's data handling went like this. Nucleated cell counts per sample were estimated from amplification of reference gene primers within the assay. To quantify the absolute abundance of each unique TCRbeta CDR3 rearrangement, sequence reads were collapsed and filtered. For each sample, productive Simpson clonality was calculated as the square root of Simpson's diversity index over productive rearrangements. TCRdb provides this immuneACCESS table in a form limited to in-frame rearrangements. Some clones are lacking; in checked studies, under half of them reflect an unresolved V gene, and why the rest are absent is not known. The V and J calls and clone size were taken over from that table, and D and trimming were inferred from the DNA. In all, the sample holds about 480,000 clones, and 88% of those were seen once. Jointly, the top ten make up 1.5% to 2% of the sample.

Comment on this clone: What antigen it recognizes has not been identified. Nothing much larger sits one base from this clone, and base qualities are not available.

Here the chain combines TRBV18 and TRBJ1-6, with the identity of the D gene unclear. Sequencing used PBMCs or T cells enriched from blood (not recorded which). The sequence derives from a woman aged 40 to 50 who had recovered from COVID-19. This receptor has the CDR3 CASSPDKVSPLHF. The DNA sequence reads TGTGCCAGCTCACCAGACAAGGTTTCACCCCTCCACTTT.